The 16 T cell receptor beta chains reported below all come from one sample, sequenced in a study of blood T cells in healthy people across ages. A second PCR, run for roughly 6 to 11 cycles, used a sample-barcoded 5' primer plus a J-beta primer mix. TCRdb passed the 5' RACE reads through MiXCR, listing each CDR3 protein once. Here the sample spans roughly 790,000 distinct CDR3 sequences, about 40% being singletons. Material for sequencing was blood. These receptor sequences come from a woman aged 55-70 years in good health.

The V gene is TRBV28, the J gene TRBJ2-1; 9 nucleotides align to TRBD2. The CDR3 covers 17 residues. Trimming cost V 5 bases and J 7 bases; bases outside gene matches: 15. Germline assignment: CDR1 MDHEN and CDR2 SYDVKM. CDR3 nucleotides: TGTGCCAGCAGTCTCTCGCGAAGGGGGACTAGCTGGAATGAGCAGTTCTTC. Its protein is CASSLSRRGTSWNEQFF.

V and J are TRBV5-1 and TRBJ2-7, with D tentatively TRBD1 or TRBD2 (5 bases each). CDR3 length: 13 amino acids. Germline CDR1 SGHRS, CDR2 YFSETQ. Between the trimmed V and J ends, which lost 5 bases and 5 bases, there was a span of 14 bases. CDR3 sequence reads: CASRRGSLNEQYF. The CDR3 DNA follows: TGCGCCAGCAGACGGGGCAGTCTCAACGAGCAGTACTTC.

V usage is TRBV20-1 and J usage is TRBJ2-7; TRBD2 agrees at 8 bases. V dropped 2 bases and J dropped 7; count of bases not matched to a gene: 7. The CDR3 contains 13 residues. Germline V gene sequence: CDR1 DFQATT, CDR2 SNEGSKA (reference sequence). For the CDR3, the DNA is TGCAGTGCTAGAAAACCGGGAGGGACAGAGCAGTACTTC. Amino acid sequence: CSARKPGGTEQYF.

The gene calls are TRBV4-3 and TRBJ1-5; D unresolved. From germline, CDR1 is LGHNA and CDR2 YSLEER. The CDR3 sequence is 15 residues long. Trimming stripped 1 base from V and 3 bases from J, with 10 bases between. CDR3 region: CASSQGRGFNQPQHF. The CDR3, as DNA: TGCGCCAGCAGCCAAGGTAGAGGGTTCAATCAGCCCCAGCATTTT.

There are a few counts of this clonotype. The chain carries TRBV27 and TRBJ2-3, with D perhaps TRBD2 (7 bases). CDR3 length: 13 residues. Trimming removed 3 bases from V and 7 bases from J, with 11 bases in between. Germline CDR1 is MNHEY and CDR2 is SMNVEV (reference sequence). CDR3 DNA: TGTGCCAGCAGTTTGGGGGGGCGAAATACGCAGTATTTT. It specifies CASSLGGRNTQYF.

As to this clonotype: An end of the junction differs from the germline gene, which may be a read error. The V call is TRBV7-2, the J call TRBJ2-3, with 7 bases that match TRBD1. The CDR3 is 16 amino acids. CDR1 and CDR2 (germline): SGHTA, FQGNSA. The CDR3 reads CACSPPTGTGTDTQYF. The CDR3 nucleotides are TGTGCCTGCAGCCCGCCGACAGGGACGGGCACAGATACGCAGTATTTT.

Only a few counts were recorded for this clonotype. The chain carries TRBV12-3 or TRBV12-4 and TRBJ1-2, with TRBD1 as a possible D gene (6 bases). Between the trimmed V and J ends, which lost 4 bases and 7 bases, there was a span of 16 bases. This CDR3 is 14 amino acids long. CDR3 in DNA: TGTGCCAGCAGTTCCAGGAACAGGGTATCTGGCTACACCTTC. Residues: CASSSRNRVSGYTF.

The chain uses TRBV24-1 and TRBJ2-1; 9 bases are shared with TRBD2. With V trimmed by 1 base and J by 4 bases, 10 bases remained unmatched. Germline assignment: CDR1 KGHDR and CDR2 SFDVKD. CDR3 length equals 18 residues. The CDR3 DNA follows: TGTGCCACCAGTGATTTCTCCGATAGCGGGGGAGATTACAATGAGCAGTTCTTC. It codes for CATSDFSDSGGDYNEQFF.

The chain combines TRBV6-6 with TRBJ2-5; 14 bases are a match to TRBD2. J gave up 2 bases and V 6 bases, and 5 bases lay outside the gene matches. Looked up from germline, CDR1 is MNHNY and CDR2 is SVGAGI (reference sequence). This CDR3 contains 16 residues. The CDR3: CASSIGTSGGQETQYF. The CDR3 nucleotides are TGTGCCAGCAGCATCGGGACTAGCGGGGGACAAGAGACCCAGTACTTC.

The chain has TRBV7-3 and TRBJ2-5; D may be TRBD2 (6 bases). CDR1 SGHTA and CDR2 FQGTGA come from the germline V gene. The CDR3 runs to 18 residues. V gave up 5 bases and J gave up 4 bases, with 26 bases separating them. In DNA form, the CDR3 reads TGTGCCAGCAGCGTCACGATCCGGGACTCAGGGACCCCAGAGACCCAGTACTTC. This codes for CASSVTIRDSGTPETQYF. The full variable domain, with the rest looked up from reference TRBV7-3 and TRBJ2-5, is GAGVSQTPSNKVTEKGKYVELRCDPISGHTALYWYRQSLGQGPEFLIYFQGTGAADDSGLPNDRFFAVRPEGSVSTLKIQRTERGDSAVYLCASSVTIRDSGTPETQYFGPGTRLLVL.

A few counts support this clonotype. The rearrangement links TRBV7-2 to TRBJ2-7, with D possibly TRBD1 on 6 matching bases. Germline V CDR1 and CDR2: SGHTA, FQGNSA. The ends were cut back, 2 bases at V and 3 bases at J, with 14 bases in the middle. The CDR3 extends over 15 amino acids. The CDR3 nucleotides are TGTGCCAGCAGCTTACCCGGACAGTCCGTCTACGAGCAGTACTTC. This encodes CASSLPGQSVYEQYF.

The CDR3 is CASSFSGTSSNEQFF. DNA for the CDR3: TGTGCCAGCAGCTTTTCCGGGACTAGCAGCAATGAGCAGTTCTTC. V usage is TRBV7-2 and J usage is TRBJ2-1; 9 nucleotides match TRBD2. CDR3 length: 15 amino acids. The V gene's germline CDR1 is SGHTA and CDR2 FQGNSA. With 3 bases clipped from V and 6 bases from J, the junction kept 6 bases outside the gene matches.

This clonotype has just a few counts. The chain links TRBV5-1 to TRBJ2-3; D is perhaps TRBD1 or TRBD2 (5 bases each). This CDR3 comprises 15 residues. Trimming removed 2 bases at V and 2 bases at J, with 12 bases between. Germline CDR1 is SGHRS and CDR2 is YFSETQ. The CDR3 is CASSFGRGPTDTQYF. The CDR3 DNA reads as TGCGCCAGCAGCTTCGGACGGGGACCCACAGATACGCAGTATTTT. Combining the CDR3 with reference TRBV5-1 and TRBJ2-3 gives the whole variable domain KAGVTQTPRYLIKTRGQQVTLSCSPISGHRSVSWYQQTPGQGLQFLFEYFSETQRNKGNFPGRFSGRQFSNSRSEMNVSTLELGDSALYLCASSFGRGPTDTQYFGPGTRLTVL.

The genes are TRBV9 and TRBJ2-4; D might be TRBD1 or TRBD2, each matching 5 bases. The V end was cut by 0 bases, the J end by 8 bases, with 21 bases between. The CDR3 runs 17 residues. Germline V gene lookup returns CDR1 SGDLS and CDR2 YYNGEE. The CDR3 loop reads CASSVDDWGTALDIQYF. The CDR3 DNA reads TGTGCCAGCAGCGTAGACGATTGGGGGACCGCCCTAGACATTCAGTACTTC. Supplemented by reference TRBV9 and TRBJ2-4, the full variable domain reads DSGVTQTPKHLITATGQRVTLRCSPRSGDLSVYWYQQSLDQGLQFLIQYYNGEERAKGNILERFSAQQFPDLHSELNLSSLELGDSALYFCASSVDDWGTALDIQYFGAGTRLSVL.

This clonotype was counted between two and nine times. This rearrangement joins TRBV10-3 to TRBJ2-7; D perhaps matches TRBD2 (6 bases). Germline V gives CDR1 ENHRY, CDR2 SYGVKD. V lost 5 bases to trimming and J lost 2 bases, with 16 bases between them. The CDR3 is made up of 15 amino acids. The CDR3 DNA follows: TGTGCCATCAGTACCTCCGGGACTGAAACCTACGAGCAGTACTTC. Its translation is CAISTSGTETYEQYF.

In its sample, this clonotype was seen a few times. The chain couples TRBV9 to TRBJ2-1; 7 nucleotides line up with TRBD2. Germline CDR1 reads SGDLS; CDR2 reads YYNGEE. There are 15 residues in the CDR3. Unmatched junction bases numbered 7, after V lost 0 bases and J lost 7 bases. DNA for the CDR3: TGTGCCAGCAGCGTAGGGCAGGGAGGGAAAAATGAGCAGTTCTTC. Translation: CASSVGQGGKNEQFF.